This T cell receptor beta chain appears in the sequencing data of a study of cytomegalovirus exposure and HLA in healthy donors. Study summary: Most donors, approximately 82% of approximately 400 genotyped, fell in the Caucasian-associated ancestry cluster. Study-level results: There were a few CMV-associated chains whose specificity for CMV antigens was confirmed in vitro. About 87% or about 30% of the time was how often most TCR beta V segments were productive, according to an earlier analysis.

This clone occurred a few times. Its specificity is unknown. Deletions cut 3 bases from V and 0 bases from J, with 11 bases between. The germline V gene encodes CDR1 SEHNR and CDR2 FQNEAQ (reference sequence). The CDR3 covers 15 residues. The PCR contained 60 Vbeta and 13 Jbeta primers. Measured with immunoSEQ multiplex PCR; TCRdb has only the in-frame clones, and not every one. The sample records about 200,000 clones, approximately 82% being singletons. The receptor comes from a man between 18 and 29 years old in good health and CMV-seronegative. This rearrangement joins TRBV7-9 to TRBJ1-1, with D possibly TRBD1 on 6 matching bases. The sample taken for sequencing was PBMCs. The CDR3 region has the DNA TGTGCCAGCAGCTTCCACAGGGTGTTGAACACTGAAGCTTTCTTT. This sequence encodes CASSFHRVLNTEAFF.